A single sample gave rise to the 27 T cell receptor beta chains below, sequenced in a study of glioma-infiltrating T cells. The iRepertoire nested amplicon-rescue multiplex PCR amplified TCR alpha and beta CDR3s from RNA. TCRdb used MiXCR to reprocess the multiplex PCR reads, holding one entry per CDR3 protein. The sample consists of 95,000 to 150,000 distinct CDR3 sequences, more than 20% of them appearing once. The sample consisted of glioma tissue, nonneoplastic brain tissue, or PBMCs (not recorded which). These receptor sequences come from a human donor with low-grade glioma or glioblastoma, undergoing nonglioma brain surgery, or in good health (not recorded which).

This clonotype showed up just once. A much larger clone sits a single nucleotide away, making a read error possible. The V and J genes are TRBV14 and TRBJ2-7, with D unresolved. The CDR3 spans 14 residues. Trimming stripped 3 bases from V and 4 bases from J, with 13 bases between. CDR1 and CDR2 (germline): SGHDN, FVKESK. CDR3 amino acids: CASSHIIIGYEQYF. The DNA for the CDR3 is TGTGCCAGCAGCCATATCATCATAGGGTACGAGCAGTACTTC. Based on the CDR3 plus reference TRBV14 and TRBJ2-7, the full variable domain is EAGVTQFPSHSVIEKGQTVTLRCDPISGHDNLYWYRRVMGKEIKFLLHFVKESKQDESGMPNNRFLAERTGGTYSTLKVQPAELEDSGVYFCASSHIIIGYEQYFGPGTRLTVT.

This clonotype has only a few counts. The V and J genes are TRBV4-2 and TRBJ1-1, with 7 bases lining up with TRBD1. This CDR3 has 15 residues. In germline, CDR1 is LGHNA, CDR2 YNFKEQ. V trimming: 1 base; J trimming: 6 bases; junction bases outside the gene matches: 8. The CDR3 spells CASSQGITGVPEAFF. CDR3 sequence (DNA): TGTGCCAGCAGCCAAGGGATCACAGGGGTTCCTGAAGCTTTCTTT.

Notes on this clonotype: This may be a read error, as it is one base from a much larger clone. The chain links TRBV24-1 to TRBJ2-1; TRBD2 matches at 7 bases. J lost 12 bases, V lost 2 bases, and 15 bases had no gene match. The CDR3 loop spans 16 amino acids. Germline V lookup: CDR1 KGHDR, CDR2 SFDVKD. CDR3 region: CATSDSDGRTRDGQFF. The CDR3, as DNA: TGTGCCACCAGTGATTCGGACGGGAGGACTCGCGATGGGCAGTTCTTC.

This clonotype occurred many times. The V gene is TRBV7-2, the J gene TRBJ2-3; D not certain. This CDR3 is 18 amino acids long. From germline, CDR1 is SGHTA and CDR2 FQGNSA. Trimming left V 1 base short and J 4 bases short, with 21 bases between. This chain's CDR3 is CASSLESLALPWADTQYF. The DNA for the CDR3 is TGTGCCAGCAGCTTAGAATCGCTGGCGTTACCTTGGGCAGATACGCAGTATTTT.

Of note for this clonotype: This may stem from a read error, because a much larger clone lies one nucleotide away. The chain employs TRBV7-9 and TRBJ1-1, with D possibly matching TRBD1 (5 bases). V dropped 8 bases and J dropped 5 bases, with 21 bases sitting between them. This CDR3 is 15 amino acids long. Germline values: CDR1 SEHNR, CDR2 FQNEAQ (reference sequence). The CDR3 nucleotides read TGTGCCAGCCGCCCGGGGGGGTACAGCCGGACTGAAGCTTTCTTT. It encodes CASRPGGYSRTEAFF.

The chain uses TRBV19 and TRBJ2-7; possible D gene TRBD1, 5 bases. In germline, CDR1 is LNHDA, CDR2 SQIVND (reference sequence). V lost 6 bases to trimming and J lost 3 bases, with 15 bases between them. The CDR3 covers 14 residues. CDR3 amino acids: CASSLKTAIYEQYF. CDR3 DNA: TGTGCCAGTAGCTTAAAGACAGCGATCTACGAGCAGTACTTC. Full variable domain (missing parts from reference TRBV19 and TRBJ2-7): DGGITQSPKYLFRKEGQNVTLSCEQNLNHDAMYWYRQDPGQGLRLIYYSQIVNDFQKGDIAEGYSVSREKKESFPLTVTSAQKNPTAFYLCASSLKTAIYEQYFGPGTRLTVT.

The sample holds many counts of this clonotype. V usage is TRBV20-1 and J usage is TRBJ2-7; D is ambiguous. Trimming pared 1 base from V and 3 bases from J, leaving 13 bases between. CDR3 length equals 14 residues. Per the germline V gene, CDR1 is DFQATT and CDR2 is SNEGSKA (reference sequence). The CDR3 protein is CSARVEAGIYEQYF. The CDR3 DNA reads as TGCAGTGCTAGAGTAGAGGCTGGGATCTACGAGCAGTACTTC.

In this sample, this clonotype turned up many times. V and J are TRBV20-1 and TRBJ2-1; TRBD1 matches 7 bases. The CDR3 extends over 14 amino acids. Per germline, CDR1 DFQATT and CDR2 SNEGSKA (reference sequence). V trimming: 3 bases; J trimming: 1 base; junction bases outside the gene matches: 3. CDR3 bases: TGCAGTGCTAGTAGGGGGCCGTCCTACAATGAGCAGTTCTTC. Its protein product is CSASRGPSYNEQFF.

This clonotype turned up a few times. CDR3 sequence reads: CASSYHYGSYERYF. The CDR3, as DNA: TGTGCCAGCAGTTACCACTACGGGAGCTACGAGAGGTACTTC. The V and J genes are TRBV6-2 or TRBV6-3 and TRBJ2-7; D may be TRBD2 (6 bases). This CDR3 is built from 14 residues. Germline V gene data show CDR1 as MNHEY and CDR2 as SVGEGT. The V end was cut by 2 bases, the J end by 12 bases, with 20 bases between.

In its sample, this clonotype was seen many times. Being one base from a much bigger clone, this may be a read error. The genes are TRBV6-2 or TRBV6-3 and TRBJ2-3; 8 bases align to TRBD2. The CDR3 contains 17 residues. Germline V CDR1 and CDR2: MNHEY, SVGEGT. CDR3 sequence: CTSSYGWSGRFTDTQYF. The CDR3 bases are TGTACCAGCAGTTACGGTTGGAGCGGGAGATTCACAGATACGCAGTATTTT.

This clonotype showed up many times. A read error may be the cause here, since a much bigger clone is one base away. The V gene is TRBV20-1, the J gene TRBJ2-7; TRBD1 agrees at 7 bases. CDR3 length: 15 amino acids. Per germline, CDR1 DFQATT and CDR2 SNEGSKA (reference sequence). J gave up 2 bases and V 3 bases, and 10 bases lay outside the gene matches. The CDR3 sequence: CSASLGTGEAYEQYF. The CDR3 DNA reads TGCAGTGCTAGTTTAGGTACAGGGGAAGCCTACGAGCAGTACTTC.

Comments on this clonotype: Given the absence of the conserved phenylalanine or tryptophan at the CDR3 end, a read error is likely. The genes are TRBV5-5 and TRBJ2-1; D may be TRBD2 (6 bases). Deletions cut 0 bases from V and 6 bases from J, with 13 bases between. The germline V gene encodes CDR1 SGHKS and CDR2 YYEKEE (reference sequence). The CDR3 is 15 amino acids. CDR3 sequence reads: CASSLDGRAGNEQFL. CDR3 sequence (DNA): TGTGCCAGCAGCTTGGACGGGAGAGCGGGCAATGAGCAGTTCCTC.

Many counts were recorded for this clonotype. A read error may be the cause here, since a much bigger clone is one base away. Written as DNA, the CDR3 is TGTGCCAGCAGCAGGACAGGGGATCGCCAAGAGACCCAGTACTTC. Translated: CASSRTGDRQETQYF. This chain links TRBV6-1 with TRBJ2-5; 9 bases are a match to TRBD1. CDR3 length equals 15 residues. From germline, CDR1 is MNHNS and CDR2 SASEGT. J was trimmed by 1 base and V by 6 bases; bases with no gene match: 6.

At least ten counts were recorded for this clonotype. J is TRBJ2-3 and V is TRBV6-1; D is perhaps TRBD2 (6 bases). The CDR3 sequence is 15 residues long. V lost 8 bases and J 3 bases, leaving 18 bases between the germline ends. Germline-derived CDR1 and CDR2 are MNHNS and SASEGT. The CDR3 DNA reads as TGTGCCAGCTCCCCGAAGTCGGGAGAGACAGATACGCAGTATTTT. Translation: CASSPKSGETDTQYF.

For this clonotype: A read error may explain this, as a much larger clone is one base away. The rearrangement joins TRBV2 to TRBJ1-2; possibly TRBD1 for D (6 bases). This CDR3 comprises 14 residues. Deletions cut 2 bases from V and 8 bases from J, with 15 bases between. Germline CDR1 SNHLY, CDR2 FYNNEI. CDR3 coding DNA: TGTGCCAGCAGTGAACAACAGGGACGTAAGGGCTACACCTTC. Translation gives CASSEQQGRKGYTF. The whole variable domain, filled in from reference TRBV2 and TRBJ1-2, reads EPEVTQTPSHQVTQMGQEVILRCVPISNHLYFYWYRQILGQKVEFLVSFYNNEISEKSEIFDDQFSVERPDGSNFTLKIRSTKLEDSAMYFCASSEQQGRKGYTFGSGTRLTVV.

The table lists this clonotype with a few counts. J is TRBJ1-1 and V is TRBV19; the D gene is possibly TRBD1 (5 bases). Trimming pared 5 bases from V and 1 base from J, leaving 17 bases between. The CDR3 runs 16 residues. Germline CDR1 is LNHDA and CDR2 is SQIVND (reference sequence). CDR3 sequence reads: CASSLQDRRPNTEAFF. The CDR3 nucleotides are TGTGCCAGTAGTTTACAGGACCGACGTCCGAACACTGAAGCTTTCTTT.

This clonotype was seen ten or more times. V gene TRBV7-9 combines with J gene TRBJ2-2; 7 bases agree with TRBD1. The CDR3 is 16 amino acids. The V gene's germline CDR1 is SEHNR and CDR2 FQNEAQ (reference sequence). With V trimmed by 5 bases and J by 0 bases, 6 bases remained unmatched. The chain's CDR3 is CASSPPGTANTGELFF. The CDR3 bases are TGTGCCAGCAGCCCTCCCGGGACAGCGAACACCGGGGAGCTGTTTTTT.

V and J are TRBV5-4 and TRBJ2-5; possible D gene TRBD1, 6 bases. The CDR3 loop spans 14 amino acids. Trimming pared 4 bases from V and 5 bases from J, leaving 15 bases between. Per the germline V gene, CDR1 is SGHNT and CDR2 is YYREEE (reference sequence). The CDR3 DNA follows: TGTGCCAGCAGCGGGACACCACAGGACGAGACCCAGTACTTC. Its translation: CASSGTPQDETQYF. The full variable domain, rest sourced from reference TRBV5-4 and TRBJ2-5, is ETGVTQSPTHLIKTRGQQVTLRCSSQSGHNTVSWYQQALGQGPQFIFQYYREEENGRGNFPPRFSGLQFPNYSSELNVNALELDDSALYLCASSGTPQDETQYFGPGTRLLVL.

As to this clonotype: A read error may produce the germline difference seen at one junction end. V gene TRBV30 combines with J gene TRBJ1-5; maybe TRBD1 (5 bases). Germline V gene data show CDR1 as GTSNPN and CDR2 as SVGIG (reference sequence). There are 14 residues in the CDR3. The CDR3 protein is CAWSVGTVNQPQLF. The CDR3 bases are TGTGCCTGGAGTGTAGGGACGGTTAATCAGCCCCAGCTTTTT. Together with reference TRBV30 and TRBJ1-5, the CDR3 gives the full variable domain: SQTIHQWPATLVQPVGSPLSLECTVEGTSNPNLYWYRQAAGRGLQLLFYSVGIGQISSEVPQNLSASRPQDRQFILSSKKLLLSDSGFYLCAWSVGTVNQPQLFGDGTRLSIL.

This clonotype appeared many times. The gene calls are TRBV6-1 and TRBJ2-1, with TRBD2 matching over 10 bases. The CDR3 extends over 16 amino acids. J was trimmed by 6 bases and V by 5 bases; bases with no gene match: 10. Germline V gene data show CDR1 as MNHNS and CDR2 as SASEGT. CDR3: CASSLRVLAGINEQFF. The CDR3 region has the DNA TGTGCCAGCAGTCTCCGCGTACTAGCGGGGATCAATGAGCAGTTCTTC.

Worth noting for this clonotype: A much bigger clone sits one base away, suggesting this may be a read error. The rearrangement joins TRBV4-2 to TRBJ2-4; the D gene could be TRBD1 or TRBD2 (7 bases each). Trimming left V 4 bases short and J 8 bases short, with 18 bases between. The germline V gene encodes CDR1 LGHNA and CDR2 YNFKEQ. CDR3 length equals 15 residues. The CDR3 here is CASSRGTTQGDIQYF. The CDR3 DNA reads as TGTGCCAGCAGCCGAGGGACTACGCAGGGGGACATTCAGTACTTC.

The V call is TRBV7-9, the J call TRBJ2-1; 12 nucleotides align to TRBD2. The length of the CDR3 is 15 residues. J was trimmed by 8 bases and V by 8 bases; bases with no gene match: 10. CDR1 SEHNR and CDR2 FQNEAQ come from the germline V gene (reference sequence). Here the CDR3 DNA reads TGTGCCAGCCGCTCCAGACTAGCGGGAGTATATGAGCAGTTCTTC. Amino acids: CASRSRLAGVYEQFF.

The chain carries TRBV3-1 and TRBJ2-5, with D perhaps TRBD2 (6 bases). V dropped 4 bases and J dropped 5 bases, with 17 bases sitting between them. This CDR3 is 15 amino acids long. The V gene's germline CDR1 is LGHDT and CDR2 YNNKEL (reference sequence). Here the CDR3 reads CASSRPGTSLETQYF. The CDR3 DNA sequence: TGTGCCAGCAGCCGACCCGGGACTTCGCTTGAGACCCAGTACTTC.

The chain is built from TRBV6-6 and TRBJ2-4; either TRBD1 or TRBD2 may fit D (5 bases each). The CDR3 has 18 amino acids. V was trimmed by 1 base and J by 3 bases, leaving 19 bases between them. Germline V CDR1 and CDR2: MNHNY, SVGAGI (reference sequence). The CDR3 reads CASSYYLGQSRGKNIQYF. CDR3 DNA: TGTGCCAGCAGTTACTATCTTGGCCAATCGAGGGGCAAAAACATTCAGTACTTC.

Concerning this clonotype: A much larger clone differs by one base, so this may be a read error. J is TRBJ2-1 and V is TRBV12-3 or TRBV12-4; D is tentatively TRBD1 or TRBD2 (5 bases each). The CDR3 has 15 amino acids. V was cut by 5 bases and J by 2 bases, with 13 bases left in between. The CDR3 DNA reads as TGTGCCAGCAGTGCCAGGGAGACTACCTACAATGAGCAGTTCTTC. Translation gives CASSARETTYNEQFF.

This clonotype was seen at least ten times. The gene calls are TRBV28 and TRBJ2-2, with 9 bases matching TRBD2. The CDR3 has 15 residues. Germline CDR1 MDHEN, CDR2 SYDVKM. After removal of 3 bases from V and 4 bases from J, the junction contained 3 bases not matched to a gene. This CDR3 is CASSFPSGTTGELFF. In DNA form, the CDR3 reads TGTGCCAGCAGTTTTCCTAGCGGGACCACCGGGGAGCTGTTTTTT.

In this sample, this clonotype turned up many times. This chain links TRBV2 with TRBJ1-1; 10 bases match TRBD1. The length of the CDR3 is 15 residues. Germline values: CDR1 SNHLY, CDR2 FYNNEI. The J segment lost 5 bases and the V segment lost 4 bases, leaving 7 bases of the junction unmatched. CDR3 nucleotide sequence: TGTGCCAGCAGTGGCGGGGGACAGGGGAGAACTGAAGCTTTCTTT. Protein product: CASSGGGQGRTEAFF.